This record covers a single T cell receptor (beta chain). Authors' analysis steps: Amplifying reference gene primers gave estimates of nucleated cell counts. The assay was immunoSEQ multiplex PCR, and TCRdb's table has in-frame clones only and misses some. V, J and clone size reflect that table, while D and trimming were determined from the DNA. The top ten hold roughly 6% of the sample, which has about 200,000 clones, more than 75% seen once. This record comes from a study of blood T cell repertoires in COVID-19. Across the study: Sites across the United States, Italy and Spain contributed samples from acute and convalescent COVID-19. T cells, B-cell-depleted T cells, or PBMCs supplied cDNA or gDNA.

The CDR3 is made up of 15 amino acids. Per germline, CDR1 MNHNY and CDR2 SVGAGI (reference sequence). V shed 6 bases, J shed 2 bases, and the junction held 8 bases outside the gene matches. Input material: peripheral blood. The clonotype was recovered from a middle-aged man with active or convalescent COVID-19. This chain links TRBV6-6 with TRBJ2-5, with 8 bases fitting TRBD2. CDR3 loop: CASRKDGGAQETQYF. The CDR3, as DNA: TGTGCCAGCAGGAAAGACGGGGGGGCACAAGAGACCCAGTACTTC.